This T cell receptor (beta chain) was found in a study of cytomegalovirus exposure and HLA in healthy donors. The primer mix had 60 Vbeta and 13 Jbeta primers. Sequencing was performed with immunoSEQ multiplex PCR; in TCRdb, only in-frame clones are kept and a portion is missing. Of about 73,000 clones in the sample, 60% to 85% were seen once. Germline-derived CDR1 and CDR2 are LNHDA and SQIVND (reference sequence). CDR3 length: 15 amino acids. V lost 7 bases, J lost 1 base, and 16 bases lay in between. This sequence was found in a man aged 70-80 years in good health and CMV-seronegative. Sequenced material: PBMCs. The chain is built from TRBV19 and TRBJ1-1; D gene unclear. DNA for the CDR3: TGTGCCAGTAAAAACCCTTGGAGCCAGAACACTGAAGCTTTCTTT. Translation gives CASKNPWSQNTEAFF.